These 20 T cell receptor beta chains were sequenced from one sample in a study of blood T cell repertoires in COVID-19. Clones were sequenced by immunoSEQ multiplex PCR, and TCRdb holds only the in-frame ones, with some missing. There are 300,000 to 400,000 clones in the sample; about 90% occur only once, and 2.3% lies in the top ten. The sequencing sample was made of peripheral blood. The receptors stem from a woman aged 55-69 years with COVID-19, enrolled during active disease.

This sequence joins TRBV7-2 and TRBJ1-5; 8 nucleotides match TRBD1. V dropped 2 bases and J dropped 7; count of bases not matched to a gene: 1. Germline assignment: CDR1 SGHTA and CDR2 FQGNSA. The CDR3 runs 13 residues. The CDR3 DNA follows: TGTGCCAGCAGCTTACCAGGGGGCCAGCCCCAGCATTTT. Its translation is CASSLPGGQPQHF.

The rearrangement uses TRBV9 and TRBJ1-2; 7 bases are a match to TRBD1. This CDR3 is built from 16 residues. Trimming removed 4 bases from V and 4 bases from J; junction bases left unmatched: 13. The germline V gene encodes CDR1 SGDLS and CDR2 YYNGEE. The CDR3 spells CASSFQTGQGGYGYTF. In nucleotides, the CDR3 is TGTGCCAGCAGCTTCCAGACAGGGCAGGGAGGCTATGGCTACACCTTC.

V is TRBV5-4 and J is TRBJ2-2; D may be TRBD1 (6 bases). This CDR3 has 17 residues. The germline V and J ends were trimmed by 1 base and 2 bases, with 15 bases remaining between them. Per germline, CDR1 SGHNT and CDR2 YYREEE (reference sequence). The CDR3 bases are TGTGCCAGCAGCTTGTGGCGAGGGACACCCAACACCGGGGAGCTGTTTTTT. Translation gives CASSLWRGTPNTGELFF. Looking up the rest from reference TRBV5-4 and TRBJ2-2 gives the full variable domain: ETGVTQSPTHLIKTRGQQVTLRCSSQSGHNTVSWYQQALGQGPQFIFQYYREEENGRGNFPPRFSGLQFPNYSSELNVNALELDDSALYLCASSLWRGTPNTGELFFGEGSRLTVL.

The J gene is TRBJ1-5, the V gene TRBV25-1, with D perhaps matching TRBD1 (5 bases). V lost 5 bases and J lost 4, with 12 bases in between. Germline CDR1 reads MGHDK; CDR2 reads SYGVNS. The CDR3 is 14 amino acids. In DNA, the CDR3 is TGTGCCAGCAGTCCACCAGGGACTAATCAGCCCCAGCATTTT. Its translation: CASSPPGTNQPQHF.

V usage is TRBV5-1 and J usage is TRBJ1-3; D uncertain. The CDR3 runs 15 residues. Germline CDR1 and CDR2: SGHRS and YFSETQ. Trimming pared 4 bases from V and 0 bases from J, leaving 11 bases between. The CDR3 coding sequence is TGCGCCAGCAGCAACGACGGGAGCTCTGGAAACACCATATATTTT. Translation gives CASSNDGSSGNTIYF.

The chain couples TRBV3-1 (or the pseudogene TRBV3-2) to TRBJ2-3; 10 positions agree with TRBD2. J was trimmed by 7 bases and V by 3 bases; bases with no gene match: 10. This CDR3 contains 16 residues. Germline V gene data show CDR1 as LGHDT and CDR2 as YNNKEL (reference sequence). CDR3 sequence: CASSQTLAGALHTQYF. In DNA, the CDR3 is TGTGCCAGCAGCCAGACCCTAGCGGGGGCCCTTCATACGCAGTATTTT.

The genes are TRBV5-1 and TRBJ2-3; D perhaps matches TRBD1 (6 bases). V was pared by 0 bases and J by 0 bases, with 8 bases between. Germline V CDR1 and CDR2: SGHRS, YFSETQ. CDR3 length: 15 amino acids. Written as DNA, the CDR3 is TGCGCCAGCAGCTTGGGACAGGCTAGCACAGATACGCAGTATTTT. Translating it yields CASSLGQASTDTQYF.

The chain joins TRBV18 to TRBJ1-5, with a tentative D call TRBD1 (6 bases). Germline values: CDR1 KGHSH, CDR2 LQKENI. Trimming left V 5 bases short and J 3 bases short, with 14 bases between. This CDR3 is 15 amino acids long. CDR3 region: CASSASQGANQPQHF. DNA for the CDR3: TGTGCCAGCTCAGCCTCACAGGGAGCCAATCAGCCCCAGCATTTT.

The chain uses TRBV2 and TRBJ2-7; D not resolved. The CDR3 runs to 13 residues. The V gene lost 6 bases and the J gene lost 2 bases, with 11 bases spanning the gap. Per germline, CDR1 SNHLY and CDR2 FYNNEI. The CDR3, as DNA: TGTGCCAGCAGCCTCGAGATAGCCTACGAGCAGTACTTC. It is translated as CASSLEIAYEQYF.

The chain joins TRBV2 to TRBJ2-3, with 9 positions matching TRBD2. Trimming removed 9 bases from V and 4 bases from J; junction bases left unmatched: 11. CDR3 length: 15 residues. The germline gives CDR1 SNHLY, CDR2 FYNNEI. The CDR3 here is CASGAGGPVADTQYF. The CDR3, as DNA: TGTGCCAGTGGAGCGGGGGGCCCGGTCGCAGATACGCAGTATTTT.

The chain uses TRBV5-1 and TRBJ1-4; a weak D match, TRBD1 (5 bases). CDR1 SGHRS and CDR2 YFSETQ come from the germline V gene. The CDR3 sequence is 15 residues long. Trimming removed 0 bases from V and 5 bases from J, with 11 bases in between. In DNA, the CDR3 is TGCGCCAGCAGCTTGGCAGGGCCCCCGAATGAAAAACTGTTTTTT. Its translation: CASSLAGPPNEKLFF.

The chain joins TRBV10-3 to TRBJ2-7, with D tentatively TRBD2 (6 bases). Per the germline V gene, CDR1 is ENHRY and CDR2 is SYGVKD. This CDR3 contains 12 residues. Trimming stripped 10 bases from V and 0 bases from J, with 10 bases between. In nucleotides, the CDR3 is TGTGCCACCACCGGGAGCTCCTACGAGCAGTACTTC. This translates into CATTGSSYEQYF.

The chain links TRBV11-2 to TRBJ2-1; 13 nucleotides line up with TRBD2. Germline loops: CDR1 SGHAT, CDR2 FQNNGV. This CDR3 is built from 17 residues. J lost 0 bases, V lost 5 bases, and 4 bases had no gene match. The CDR3 nucleotides are TGTGCCAGCAGCCTCCGACTAGCGGGGGGCTCCTACAATGAGCAGTTCTTC. This encodes CASSLRLAGGSYNEQFF.

The rearrangement uses TRBV28 and TRBJ1-5, with D possibly matching TRBD1 (5 bases). The V and J ends lost 6 bases and 6 bases respectively, with 18 bases between them. CDR3 length: 15 amino acids. Germline V gene lookup returns CDR1 MDHEN and CDR2 SYDVKM. The CDR3 loop reads CASRGSGAESQPQHF. The DNA for the CDR3 is TGTGCCAGCAGGGGAAGCGGGGCGGAAAGTCAGCCCCAGCATTTT.

V and J are TRBV5-4 and TRBJ2-4; no clear D. This CDR3 is built from 14 residues. Germline CDR1 is SGHNT and CDR2 is YYREEE (reference sequence). V lost 0 bases and J lost 8, with 12 bases in between. CDR3 nucleotides: TGTGCCAGCAGCTTGGAGTCGGTTGCGCACATTCAGTACTTC. It codes for CASSLESVAHIQYF.

The chain couples TRBV19 to TRBJ2-2; 9 bases align to TRBD1. The CDR3 is 16 residues long. The germline gives CDR1 LNHDA, CDR2 SQIVND (reference sequence). Germline trimming cut 5 bases from V and 3 bases from J; bases unmatched to any gene: 7. The CDR3 bases are TGTGCCAGTAGTGTTGGGACAGGGAGGCACACCGGGGAGCTGTTTTTT. Translating it yields CASSVGTGRHTGELFF.

This chain links TRBV11-3 with TRBJ2-2; TRBD2 might be the D (6 bases). V lost 6 bases and J lost 8, with 16 bases in between. This CDR3 spans 14 amino acids. The germline gives CDR1 SGHNT, CDR2 YENEEA. The CDR3 DNA sequence: TGTGCCAGCAGGAAAGAGGAGGGCATAGGGGAGCTGTTTTTT. It yields the protein CASRKEEGIGELFF.

The V call is TRBV4-2, the J call TRBJ1-4; D is ambiguous. CDR3 size: 14 residues. Germline V lookup: CDR1 LGHNA, CDR2 YNFKEQ. The germline V and J ends were trimmed by 1 base and 11 bases, with 14 bases remaining between them. In nucleotides, the CDR3 is TGTGCCAGCAGCCAAGGGAGCCGAGCTGATAAACTGTTTTTT. This gives the protein CASSQGSRADKLFF.

A few counts support this clone. This chain uses TRBV10-3 with TRBJ2-7; no firm D call. The germline V gene has CDR1 ENHRY and CDR2 SYGVKD. This CDR3 has 15 amino acids. Trimming took 2 bases from V and 3 from J, leaving 14 bases between them. The CDR3 sequence is CAISEPGRRRYEQYF. In DNA, the CDR3 is TGTGCCATCAGTGAGCCGGGTCGAAGACGCTACGAGCAGTACTTC.

CDR3 amino acids: CASSVGQNTEAFF. For the CDR3, the DNA is TGTGCCAGCAGCGTGGGACAGAACACTGAAGCTTTCTTT. The chain links TRBV27 to TRBJ1-1; TRBD1 is a possible D gene (6 bases). V lost 6 bases to trimming and J lost 1 base, with 9 bases between them. This CDR3 has 13 residues. CDR1 MNHEY and CDR2 SMNVEV come from the germline V gene (reference sequence).